The sample holds one count of the clone carrying this TCR beta chain. The CDR3 contains 16 residues. The J segment lost 7 bases and the V segment lost 1 base, leaving 9 bases of the junction unmatched. CDR1 MGHRA and CDR2 YSYEKL come from the germline V gene. In the original workflow: How many nucleated cells were present was estimated from reference gene primer amplification. Here immunoSEQ multiplex PCR was the method, and the copy in TCRdb shows in-frame clones only, minus some. That table furnishes V, J and clone size, whereas the DNA furnished D and trimming. This sample has some 300,000 clones, with 80% to 90% found just once. Followed over time, Seattle patients had been enrolled while infection was active. The record originates from a study of blood T cell repertoires in COVID-19. Study context: Samples came from the United States, Italy and Spain, spanning acute and convalescent COVID-19. PBMCs, B-cell-depleted T cells, or T cells provided the cDNA or gDNA that made up the material.

V usage is TRBV4-1 and J usage is TRBJ2-1, with 8 bases fitting TRBD2. The sequencing input was peripheral blood. This sequence originates from a woman aged 45-60 years with COVID-19, enrolled during active disease. DNA for the CDR3: TGCGCCAGCAGCCAAGTACTGGCGGGAGGTCAAAATGAGCAGTTCTTC. It specifies CASSQVLAGGQNEQFF.